The 10 T cell receptor beta chains below were found in one sample sequenced in a study of immune evolution from preneoplasia to lung adenocarcinoma. Repertoires were generated with immunoSEQ multiplex PCR, while TCRdb's copy carries only in-frame clones and drops some. The profile shows more than 1,500 clones, around 85% of them singletons. Sequenced sample: FFPE tissue from an adenomatous hyperplasia lung lesion. This sample's subset: atypical adenomatous hyperplasia (AAH), lung preneoplasia. The receptors originated from an older donor with lung adenocarcinoma.

The chain employs TRBV7-2 and TRBJ1-2, with a possible D match to TRBD1 (5 bases). The CDR3 contains 15 residues. The V end was cut by 7 bases, the J end by 7 bases, with 22 bases between. The germline gives CDR1 SGHTA, CDR2 FQGNSA. The CDR3 sequence is CASNGGSPGSVGYTF. In DNA form, the CDR3 reads TGTGCCAGCAACGGGGGGAGCCCAGGTTCGGTTGGCTACACCTTC.

The V and J genes are TRBV18 and TRBJ2-2; unclear D gene. CDR1 and CDR2 (germline): KGHSH, LQKENI. The ends were cut back, 5 bases at V and 5 bases at J, with 9 bases in the middle. This CDR3 comprises 13 residues. CDR3 in DNA: TGTGCCAGCTCATCGGAGCATACCGGGGAGCTGTTTTTT. This sequence encodes CASSSEHTGELFF.

The chain links TRBV11-2 to TRBJ2-3; TRBD1 is a possible D gene (6 bases). This CDR3 has 13 residues. V was clipped by 3 bases and J by 9 bases, with 13 bases between them. The germline V gene has CDR1 SGHAT and CDR2 FQNNGV. This CDR3 is CASSLTGPATQYF. As DNA, the CDR3 is TGTGCCAGCAGCTTGACAGGACCGGCGACGCAGTATTTT.

The CDR3 protein is CASRGGGEAIQLFF. Written as DNA, the CDR3 is TGTGCCAGCAGGGGGGGAGGAGAAGCTATCCAACTGTTTTTT. The rearrangement joins TRBV6-6 to TRBJ1-4, with a weak D call TRBD1 (5 bases). This CDR3 has 14 residues. Germline V gene data show CDR1 as MNHNY and CDR2 as SVGAGI (reference sequence). V lost 6 bases and J 12 bases, leaving 20 bases between the germline ends.

The chain carries TRBV11-3 and TRBJ2-1, with D unclear. With 0 bases removed from V and 5 bases from J, the gap between germline ends came to 5 bases. The germline gives CDR1 SGHNT, CDR2 YENEEA. This CDR3 comprises 13 residues. The CDR3 bases are TGTGCCAGCAGCTTAGAAGGTAACAATGAGCAGTTCTTC. Its protein is CASSLEGNNEQFF. Full variable domain (rest looked up from reference TRBV11-3 and TRBJ2-1): EAGVVQSPRYKIIEKKQPVAFWCNPISGHNTLYWYLQNLGQGPELLIRYENEEAVDDSQLPKDRFSAERLKGVDSTLKIQPAELGDSAVYLCASSLEGNNEQFFGPGTRLTVL.

The rearrangement uses TRBV7-8 and TRBJ2-7; 7 bases agree with TRBD1. Germline V gene data show CDR1 as SGHVS and CDR2 as FQNEAQ. With 3 bases clipped from V and 3 bases from J, the junction kept 2 bases outside the gene matches. This CDR3 is 13 amino acids long. CDR3 region: CASSLGQNYEQYF. The CDR3 nucleotides are TGTGCCAGCAGCTTGGGACAGAACTACGAGCAGTACTTC.

In its sample, this clone was seen once. The chain recombines TRBV5-6 with TRBJ1-2, with a tentative D call TRBD1 (6 bases). This CDR3 region has 13 residues. Germline values: CDR1 SGHDT, CDR2 YYEEEE. V shed 0 bases and J shed 8 bases, with 11 bases lying between them. CDR3 in amino acids: CASSLAGGAGYTF. CDR3 coding DNA: TGTGCCAGCAGCTTGGCGGGGGGCGCGGGCTACACCTTC.

This chain joins TRBV13 and TRBJ2-7; D is unclear. CDR1 and CDR2 from the germline V gene are PRHDT and FYEKMQ (reference sequence). V was clipped by 5 bases and J by 12 bases, with 20 bases between them. The CDR3 is made up of 13 amino acids. CDR3 nucleotide sequence: TGTGCCAGCAGCGGATCGGACGAGGCAGAGACGTACTTC. Protein product: CASSGSDEAETYF.

This rearrangement joins TRBV9 to TRBJ2-5; maybe TRBD1 (5 bases). This CDR3 is 13 amino acids long. Germline V gene lookup returns CDR1 SGDLS and CDR2 YYNGEE. Between the trimmed V and J ends, which lost 2 bases and 5 bases, there was a span of 10 bases. The CDR3 is CASSVSGQETQYF. Written as DNA, the CDR3 is TGTGCCAGCAGCGTTTCAGGGCAGGAGACCCAGTACTTC.

J is TRBJ1-5 and V is TRBV6-1, with 10 bases aligning to TRBD1. Germline CDR1 MNHNS, CDR2 SASEGT. The length of the CDR3 is 15 residues. Trimming cost V 6 bases and J 6 bases; bases outside gene matches: 8. The CDR3 DNA reads as TGTGCCAGCAGACGCCGGGACAGGGGTGTTCAGCCCCAGCATTTT. Protein sequence: CASRRRDRGVQPQHF.